One sample yielded the 2 T cell receptor beta chains listed below, sequenced in a study of T cells in Graves' hyperthyroidism and ophthalmopathy (dated by TCRdb to the late 2010s). Library preparation employed multiplex PCR. Instrument on record: Illumina HiSeq 2000. The TCR beta CDR3 regions were amplified from the RNA transcripts. The TCR CDR3 was subjected to a first round of RT-PCR using the HTBI primer set and the Qiagen OneStep RT-PCR kit. TCRdb reprocessed the public reads (quality trimming at Q25 with fastp, clone calling with MiXCR) and kept in-frame beta chains. Rows are unified per CDR3 protein, each entry keeping the most common DNA and genes. Within this sample are fewer than 650,000 distinct CDR3 sequences, with 14% of them counted one time only. More than 11% of the sample is taken by the ten largest. Sequencing was carried out using blood. The receptors come from a woman aged 40 to 50 with Graves' hyperthyroidism.

This clonotype was counted many times. The rearrangement uses TRBV28 and TRBJ2-3; D perhaps matches TRBD2 (5 bases). CDR3 length equals 15 residues. The V and J ends lost 3 bases and 4 bases respectively, with 14 bases between them. In germline, CDR1 is MDHEN, CDR2 SYDVKM. The CDR3 loop is CASSLGSVRSDTQYF. The CDR3 DNA sequence: TGTGCCAGCAGTTTGGGTAGCGTCAGGTCAGATACGCAGTATTTT.

The J gene is TRBJ1-4, the V gene TRBV7-6; D is unresolved. V lost 4 bases and J 5 bases, leaving 14 bases between the germline ends. The germline V gene has CDR1 SGHVS and CDR2 FNYEAQ. The CDR3 is made up of 15 amino acids. The CDR3 bases are TGTGCCAGCAGCTCATCCCCGGGAGAAAATGAAAAACTGTTTTTT. Protein: CASSSSPGENEKLFF.